This T cell receptor (beta chain) was identified in a study of preoperative IRX-2 immunotherapy in early breast cancer. Profiled with immunoSEQ multiplex PCR; TCRdb holds only in-frame clones, not every one. The data contain 23,000 or so clones, 85% to 90% of them singletons. There are 18 residues in the CDR3. Germline CDR1 is LNHDA and CDR2 is SQIVND (reference sequence). V gave up 0 bases and J gave up 0 bases, with 16 bases separating them. Treatment meaning: preoperative locoregional IRX-2 cytokine immunotherapy. Preoperative locoregional IRX-2 cytokine immunotherapy was tested in the phase Ib source study.

The source is a human donor with breast cancer. The starting material was tumor tissue, obtained after IRX-2 immunotherapy. This rearrangement joins TRBV19 to TRBJ2-3; tentatively, D is TRBD2 (6 bases). The CDR3 sequence is CASSIDRTKRSSTDTQYF. In nucleotides, the CDR3 is TGTGCCAGTAGTATAGATCGGACTAAGCGTTCTAGCACAGATACGCAGTATTTT.